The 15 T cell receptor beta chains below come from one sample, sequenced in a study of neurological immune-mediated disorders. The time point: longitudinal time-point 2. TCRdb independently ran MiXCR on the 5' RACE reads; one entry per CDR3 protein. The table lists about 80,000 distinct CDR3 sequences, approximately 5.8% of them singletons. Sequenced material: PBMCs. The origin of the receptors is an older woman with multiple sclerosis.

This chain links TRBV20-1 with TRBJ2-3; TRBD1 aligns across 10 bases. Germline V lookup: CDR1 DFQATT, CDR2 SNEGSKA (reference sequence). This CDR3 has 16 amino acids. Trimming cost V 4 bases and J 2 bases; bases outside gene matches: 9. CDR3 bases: TGCAGTGCTACCGGGACAGGGGCCATCGCCACAGATACGCAGTATTTT. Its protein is CSATGTGAIATDTQYF.

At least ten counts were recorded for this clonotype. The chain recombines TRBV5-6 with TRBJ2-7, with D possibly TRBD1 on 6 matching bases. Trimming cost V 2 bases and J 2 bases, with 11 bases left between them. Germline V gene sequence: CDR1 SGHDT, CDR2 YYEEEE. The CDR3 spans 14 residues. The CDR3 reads CASSFGQNAYEQYF. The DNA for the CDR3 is TGTGCCAGCAGCTTCGGACAGAACGCCTACGAGCAGTACTTC.

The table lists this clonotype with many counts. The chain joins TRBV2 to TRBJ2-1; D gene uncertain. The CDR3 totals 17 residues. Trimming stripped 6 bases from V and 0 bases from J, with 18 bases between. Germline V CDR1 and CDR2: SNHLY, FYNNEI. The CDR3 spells CASRKSLMKSSYNEQFF. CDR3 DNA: TGTGCCAGCAGGAAAAGTCTTATGAAGAGCTCCTACAATGAGCAGTTCTTC. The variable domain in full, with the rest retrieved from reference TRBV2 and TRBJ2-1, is EPEVTQTPSHQVTQMGQEVILRCVPISNHLYFYWYRQILGQKVEFLVSFYNNEISEKSEIFDDQFSVERPDGSNFTLKIRSTKLEDSAMYFCASRKSLMKSSYNEQFFGPGTRLTVL.

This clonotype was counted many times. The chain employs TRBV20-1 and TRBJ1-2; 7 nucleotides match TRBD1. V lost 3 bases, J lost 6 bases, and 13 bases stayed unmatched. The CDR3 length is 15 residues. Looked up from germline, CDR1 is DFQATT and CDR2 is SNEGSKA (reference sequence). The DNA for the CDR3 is TGCAGTGCTAGGGGACAGTCAAATCCAGTGGATGGCTACACCTTC. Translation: CSARGQSNPVDGYTF.

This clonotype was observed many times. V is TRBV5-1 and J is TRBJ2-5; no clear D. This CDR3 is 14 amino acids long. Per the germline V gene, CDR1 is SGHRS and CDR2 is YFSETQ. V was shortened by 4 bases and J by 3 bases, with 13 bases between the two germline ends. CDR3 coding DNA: TGCGCCAGCAGCACCACCGGGTCAAAAGAGACCCAGTACTTC. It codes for CASSTTGSKETQYF.

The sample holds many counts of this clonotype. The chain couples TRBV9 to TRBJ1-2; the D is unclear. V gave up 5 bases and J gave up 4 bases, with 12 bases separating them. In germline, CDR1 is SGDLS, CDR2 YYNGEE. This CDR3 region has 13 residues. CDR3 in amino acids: CASSPLGFYGYTF. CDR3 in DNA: TGTGCCAGCAGTCCCCTTGGTTTCTATGGCTACACCTTC. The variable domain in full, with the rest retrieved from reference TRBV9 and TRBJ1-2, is DSGVTQTPKHLITATGQRVTLRCSPRSGDLSVYWYQQSLDQGLQFLIQYYNGEERAKGNILERFSAQQFPDLHSELNLSSLELGDSALYFCASSPLGFYGYTFGSGTRLTVV.

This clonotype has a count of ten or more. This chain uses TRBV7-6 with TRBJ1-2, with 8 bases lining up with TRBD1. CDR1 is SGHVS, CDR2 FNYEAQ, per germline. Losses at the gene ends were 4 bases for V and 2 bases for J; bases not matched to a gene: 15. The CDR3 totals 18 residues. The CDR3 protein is CASSSSGTNRGWNYGYTF. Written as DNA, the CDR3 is TGTGCCAGCAGCTCCTCCGGGACAAACAGGGGGTGGAACTATGGCTACACCTTC.

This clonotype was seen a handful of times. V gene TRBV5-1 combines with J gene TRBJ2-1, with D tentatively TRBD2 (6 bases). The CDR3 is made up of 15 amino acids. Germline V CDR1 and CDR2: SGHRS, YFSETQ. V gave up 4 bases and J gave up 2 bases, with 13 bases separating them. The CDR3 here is CASSGGQGTYNEQFF. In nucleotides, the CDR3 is TGCGCCAGCAGCGGAGGGCAGGGCACCTACAATGAGCAGTTCTTC.

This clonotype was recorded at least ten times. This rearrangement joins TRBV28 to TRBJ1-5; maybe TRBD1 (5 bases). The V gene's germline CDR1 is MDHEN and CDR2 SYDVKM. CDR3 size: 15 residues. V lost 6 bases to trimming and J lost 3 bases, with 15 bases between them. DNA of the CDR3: TGTGCCAGCAGCCTTGAAAGGGGCTTCAATCAGCCCCAGCATTTT. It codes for CASSLERGFNQPQHF.

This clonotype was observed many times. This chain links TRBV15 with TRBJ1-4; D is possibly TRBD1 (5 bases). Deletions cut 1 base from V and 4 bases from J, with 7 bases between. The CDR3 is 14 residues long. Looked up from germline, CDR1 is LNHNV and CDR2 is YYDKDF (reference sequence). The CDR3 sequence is CATSRGQLNEKLFF. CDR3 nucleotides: TGTGCCACCAGCAGAGGACAGCTTAATGAAAAACTGTTTTTT.

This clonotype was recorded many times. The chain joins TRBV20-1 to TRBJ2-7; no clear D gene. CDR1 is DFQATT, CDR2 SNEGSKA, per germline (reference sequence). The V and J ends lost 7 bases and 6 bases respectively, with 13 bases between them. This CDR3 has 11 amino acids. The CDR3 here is CSVSRALEQYF. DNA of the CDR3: TGCAGTGTCTCCCGGGCCCTCGAGCAGTACTTC.

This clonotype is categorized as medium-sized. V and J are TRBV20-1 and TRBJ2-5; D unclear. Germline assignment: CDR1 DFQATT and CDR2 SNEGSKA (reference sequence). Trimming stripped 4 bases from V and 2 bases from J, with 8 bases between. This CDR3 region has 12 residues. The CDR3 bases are TGCAGTGCTACCAAGGGACAAGAGACCCAGTACTTC. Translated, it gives CSATKGQETQYF.

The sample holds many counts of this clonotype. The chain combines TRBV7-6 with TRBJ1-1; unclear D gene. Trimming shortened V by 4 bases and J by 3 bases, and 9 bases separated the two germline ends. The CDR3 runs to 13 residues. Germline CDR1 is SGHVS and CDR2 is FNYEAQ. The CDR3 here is CASSSNRHTEAFF. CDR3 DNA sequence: TGTGCCAGCAGCTCCAACCGGCACACTGAAGCTTTCTTT.

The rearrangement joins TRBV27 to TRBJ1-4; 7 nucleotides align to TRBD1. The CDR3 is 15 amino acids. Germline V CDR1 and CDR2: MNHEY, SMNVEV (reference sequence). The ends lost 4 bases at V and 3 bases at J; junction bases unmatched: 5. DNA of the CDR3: TGTGCCAGCAGTTCGCAGGGGACAGCTAATGAAAAACTGTTTTTT. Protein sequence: CASSSQGTANEKLFF.

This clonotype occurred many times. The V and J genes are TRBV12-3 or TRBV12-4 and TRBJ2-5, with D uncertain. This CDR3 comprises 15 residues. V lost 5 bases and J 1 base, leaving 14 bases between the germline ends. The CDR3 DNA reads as TGTGCCAGCAGTGGTTCAGGCCGGATCCAAGAGACCCAGTACTTC. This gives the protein CASSGSGRIQETQYF.